These T cell receptor beta chains were read from a single sample in a study of CD8 T cells in Susac syndrome. TCRdb independently ran MiXCR on the immunoSEQ multiplex PCR reads; one entry per CDR3 protein. The top ten clones hold more than 0.14% of a sample with about 140,000 distinct CDR3 sequences, around 95% of them seen once. Material: CD4+ T cells from PBMCs. The source is a human donor with Susac syndrome. CDR3s include the opening cysteine and the closing phenylalanine or tryptophan. A D gene is named only where the DNA matches it firmly. Size is stated for part of the rows, as once, few or many counts, or as a class when the clone is expanded.

size,J,D,V,CDR3,DNA
NA,TRBJ2-2,TRBD1,TRBV7-2,CASSLAGTGSTGELFF,TGTGCCAGCAGCTTGGCCGGGACAGGGTCCACCGGGGAGCTGTTTTTT
NA,TRBJ2-1,TRBD1,TRBV24-1,CATSDQSGTGDYNEQFF,TGTGCCACCAGTGATCAGTCCGGGACAGGGGACTACAATGAGCAGTTCTTC
NA,TRBJ2-7,TRBD2,TRBV6-5,CASSALGLAAYEQYF,TGTGCCAGCAGTGCCTTGGGACTAGCGGCGTACGAGCAGTACTTC
NA,TRBJ2-5,NA,TRBV29-1,CSGLEGPGTQYF,TGCAGCGGCTTAGAGGGGCCGGGGACCCAGTACTTC
NA,TRBJ2-1,NA,TRBV15,CATSGSGLGRTEQFF,TGTGCCACCAGCGGGTCGGGACTCGGCCGAACGGAGCAGTTCTTC
NA,TRBJ1-2,TRBD1,TRBV29-1,CSVAGGTGYGYTF,TGCAGCGTAGCAGGGGGCACTGGCTATGGCTACACCTTC
NA,TRBJ1-2,NA,TRBV2,CASSDRHPSWRF,TGTGCCAGCAGTGACAGGCACCCGTCTTGGCGCTTC
NA,TRBJ1-4,NA,TRBV27,CASSLAGSNEKLFF,TGTGCCAGCAGTTTGGCAGGTTCTAATGAAAAACTGTTTTTT
NA,TRBJ2-1,TRBD2,TRBV11-1,CASSSGLAGKQFF,TGTGCCAGCAGCTCGGGACTAGCGGGGAAGCAGTTCTTC
NA,TRBJ1-2,NA,TRBV7-2,CASSLLGGPYGYTF,TGTGCCAGCAGCCTCCTAGGGGGGCCCTATGGCTACACCTTC
NA,TRBJ1-6,NA,TRBV12-5,CASGLGTPNSPLHF,TGTGCTAGTGGTTTGGGAACCCCGAATTCACCCCTCCACTTT
NA,TRBJ1-2,NA,TRBV30,CAWIPGLGGSGYTF,TGTGCCTGGATCCCCGGGTTGGGAGGGTCCGGCTACACCTTC
NA,TRBJ2-5,TRBD2,TRBV20-1,CSANRAGGETQYF,TGCAGTGCTAACCGAGCGGGAGGAGAGACCCAGTACTTC
NA,TRBJ2-4,TRBD1,TRBV20-1,CSARGTGGNIQYF,TGCAGTGCTAGAGGGACAGGGGGAAACATTCAGTACTTC
NA,TRBJ2-7,NA,TRBV15,CATGTQEVYEQYF,TGTGCCACCGGGACCCAAGAGGTTTACGAGCAGTACTTC
few,TRBJ2-5,NA,TRBV9,CASSGAPGETQYF,TGTGCCAGCAGCGGGGCCCCTGGGGAGACCCAGTACTTC
NA,TRBJ2-2,NA,TRBV12-3/TRBV12-4,CASGLVNTGELFF,TGTGCCAGCGGCCTAGTTAACACCGGGGAGCTGTTTTTT
NA,TRBJ2-1,NA,TRBV20-1,CSASPPRRHEQFF,TGCAGTGCTAGTCCCCCCCGGCGCCATGAGCAGTTCTTC
NA,TRBJ2-6,NA,TRBV27,CASSSRGTSPSGANVLTF,TGTGCCAGCTCCTCCAGGGGTACCTCCCCCTCTGGGGCCAACGTCCTGACTTTC
NA,TRBJ2-1,NA,TRBV27,CASSEQGRTEQFF,TGTGCCAGCAGTGAACAAGGACGTACCGAGCAGTTCTTC
NA,TRBJ2-2,TRBD1,TRBV5-1,CASSLVGTGDAGELFF,TGCGCCAGCAGCTTGGTAGGGACAGGGGACGCCGGGGAGCTGTTTTTT
NA,TRBJ1-6,TRBD1,TRBV2,CASSEWGQGTPLHF,TGTGCCAGCAGTGAGTGGGGACAGGGAACACCCCTCCACTTT
NA,TRBJ2-7,NA,TRBV2,CASSEQGSSYEQYF,TGTGCCAGCAGTGAGCAGGGGAGCTCCTACGAGCAGTACTTC
once,TRBJ2-1,TRBD2,TRBV4-3,CASSQDVLAGRNEQFF,TGCGCCAGCAGCCAAGATGTCCTAGCGGGTAGGAATGAGCAGTTCTTC
NA,TRBJ2-3,NA,TRBV12-3/TRBV12-4,CASSLVQRGSGTDTQYF,TGTGCCAGCAGTTTAGTCCAGCGAGGCTCAGGCACAGATACGCAGTATTTT
NA,TRBJ2-3,TRBD2,TRBV29-1,CSVAGGTRTDTQYF,TGCAGCGTCGCCGGGGGGACTCGCACAGATACGCAGTATTTT
NA,TRBJ2-7,NA,TRBV21-1,CARRYEQYF,TGTGCCAGACGCTACGAGCAGTACTTC
NA,TRBJ1-1,NA,TRBV9,CASSVAELNTEAFF,TGTGCCAGCAGCGTAGCGGAGTTGAACACTGAAGCTTTCTTT
NA,TRBJ2-5,NA,TRBV20-1,CSVDDRTQETQYF,TGCAGTGTTGACGACAGAACCCAAGAGACCCAGTACTTC
NA,TRBJ1-4,NA,TRBV6-6,CASSTTNEKLFF,TGTGCCAGCAGCACAACTAATGAAAAACTGTTTTTT
NA,TRBJ1-2,TRBD1,TRBV6-5,CASSQGVGYTF,TGTGCCAGCAGCCAGGGGGTTGGCTACACCTTC
NA,TRBJ2-7,NA,TRBV28,CASSFPHQTREQYF,TGTGCCAGCAGTTTCCCCCATCAAACACGCGAGCAGTACTTC
NA,TRBJ2-3,NA,TRBV18,CASSSLATSSTDTQYF,TGTGCCAGCTCAAGTTTGGCGACTTCTAGCACAGATACGCAGTATTTT
NA,TRBJ2-1,TRBD1,TRBV30,CAWSRTGSGSYNEQFF,TGTGCCTGGAGTAGGACAGGGTCCGGATCCTACAATGAGCAGTTCTTC
NA,TRBJ2-7,NA,TRBV15,CATSRDGSYEQYF,TGTGCCACCAGCAGAGATGGCTCCTACGAGCAGTACTTC
NA,TRBJ1-6,NA,TRBV27,CASAWGVLAGHHNSPLHF,TGTGCCAGCGCCTGGGGGGTTTTGGCAGGGCATCATAATTCACCCCTCCACTTT
NA,TRBJ1-2,NA,TRBV15,CATSRVGRGYTF,TGTGCCACCAGCAGAGTCGGCCGGGGCTACACCTTC
NA,TRBJ2-2,NA,TRBV2,CASSRPGELFF,TGTGCCAGCAGTAGACCCGGGGAGCTGTTTTTT
NA,TRBJ2-1,NA,TRBV10-3,CAISFPSGGVYNEQFF,TGTGCCATCAGTTTCCCCTCGGGCGGGGTTTACAATGAGCAGTTCTTC
few,TRBJ2-7,TRBD1,TRBV4-1,CASSQRTGRYEQYF,TGCGCCAGCAGCCAACGGACAGGACGCTACGAGCAGTACTTC
NA,TRBJ2-1,NA,TRBV3-1,CASTLKIAGSSYNEQFF,TGTGCCAGCACCTTAAAAATCGCAGGGAGCTCCTACAATGAGCAGTTCTTC
NA,TRBJ1-1,TRBD1,TRBV30,CAWSVGFRGVGEAFF,TGTGCCTGGAGTGTGGGTTTCAGGGGGGTCGGTGAAGCTTTCTTT
NA,TRBJ2-2,TRBD2,TRBV20-1,CSARDPQRGAGELFF,TGCAGTGCTAGAGATCCCCAGCGGGGGGCCGGGGAGCTGTTTTTT
NA,TRBJ2-1,NA,TRBV7-3,CASSERGLYNEQFF,TGTGCCAGCAGCGAACGGGGGCTCTACAATGAGCAGTTCTTC
NA,TRBJ2-3,NA,TRBV29-1,CSVEDARGDTQYF,TGCAGCGTTGAAGATGCTCGGGGAGATACGCAGTATTTT
NA,TRBJ2-3,TRBD1,TRBV9,CASSHGTDTDTQYF,TGTGCCAGCAGCCACGGGACAGACACAGATACGCAGTATTTT
NA,TRBJ2-1,TRBD1,TRBV20-1,CSARVGTASSYNEQFF,TGCAGTGCTAGAGTGGGGACAGCGAGCTCCTACAATGAGCAGTTCTTC
NA,TRBJ2-4,NA,TRBV28,CASSLALGVDIQYF,TGTGCCAGCAGTTTAGCACTGGGGGTCGACATTCAGTACTTC
NA,TRBJ1-6,NA,TRBV13,CASSQQGGNSPLHF,TGTGCCAGCAGCCAACAGGGCGGGAATTCACCCCTCCACTTT